This T cell receptor (beta chain) was recovered during a study of cytomegalovirus exposure and HLA in healthy donors. In regard to this clone: Its antigen remains unidentified.

Study results and caveats: Using the classifier, cytomegalovirus status was reportedly diagnosed with high specificity and sensitivity. Altogether, about 160 TCR beta chains were recorded as cytomegalovirus-associated. In vitro confirmation showed three CMV-associated chains to be CMV antigen specific.

Data came from immunoSEQ multiplex PCR; TCRdb stores just in-frame clones and leaves some out. This table holds fewer than 120,000 clones, more than 70% found once. This receptor was obtained from a young woman in good health and CMV-seronegative. The sample taken for sequencing was PBMCs.

The CDR3 loop is CASSEPSDSFGELFF. The CDR3 region has the DNA TGTGCCAGCAGTGAGCCCTCGGACTCTTTCGGGGAGCTGTTTTTT. The chain has TRBV6-1 and TRBJ2-2; D possibly corresponds to TRBD2 (5 bases). V gave up 3 bases and J gave up 7 bases, with 15 bases separating them. The length of the CDR3 is 15 residues. Germline V gene sequence: CDR1 MNHNS, CDR2 SASEGT.